This TCR beta chain was identified in a study of T cells expressing NK-cell markers. The overall study: Investigators obtained TCR beta repertoires from sorted CD3+CD56+NKG2C+, CD3+CD56+NKG2C- and CD3+CD56-NKG2C+ T cells.

No DNA is given; TCRdb re-called the 5' RACE reads and lists each CDR3 protein once. Listed are 440,000 or so distinct CDR3 sequences; more than 7% falls within the top ten. Comments on this clonotype: Its antigen remains unidentified.

CDR3 length equals 18 residues. Germline V lookup: CDR1 DFQATT, CDR2 SNEGSKA (reference sequence). Study results and limitations: CD8+ T cells in 5 or 6 donors included dominant NKG2C+ clonotypes at roughly 1.0-7.0%.

The TCR comes from a woman aged 18 to 75 in good health. This sequence joins TRBV20-1 and TRBJ2-3; TCRdb reports TRBD1, a call that lacks DNA to check it against. The sample taken for sequencing was blood T cells: a sorted CD56 or NKG2C T cell subset, CD4+ or CD8+ T cells, or bulk PBMC T cells (not recorded which). This chain's CDR3 is CSASNLQLREPGTDTQYF.